These 32 T cell receptor beta chains were sequenced from one sample in a study of blood T cell repertoires in COVID-19. The method was immunoSEQ multiplex PCR; TCRdb's version includes in-frame clones alone and lacks a portion of them. The sample yields fewer than 60,000 clones, around 80% seen once. Sequencing was performed on peripheral blood. The origin of the receptors is a man aged 25 to 40 with COVID-19, enrolled during active disease.

The V gene is TRBV9, the J gene TRBJ1-1; 10 bases align to TRBD1. The CDR3 totals 15 residues. V gave up 2 bases and J gave up 4 bases; unmatched junction bases: 5. The germline CDR1 and CDR2 sequences are SGDLS and YYNGEE. CDR3 in DNA: TGTGCCAGCAGCGTGACAGGGGGCAGGGGCACTGAAGCTTTCTTT. Amino acid sequence: CASSVTGGRGTEAFF.

The CDR3 is CSAEGQMNTEAFF. Written as DNA, the CDR3 is TGCAGCGCCGAGGGACAAATGAACACTGAAGCTTTCTTT. The chain carries TRBV29-1 and TRBJ1-1; tentative D call: TRBD1 (6 bases). V was shortened by 7 bases and J by 0 bases, with 12 bases between the two germline ends. CDR1 is SQVTM and CDR2 is ANQGSEA in the germline V gene. This CDR3 comprises 13 residues.

V is TRBV29-1 and J is TRBJ2-7, with 9 bases aligning to TRBD1. Trimming removed 6 bases from V and 2 bases from J; junction bases left unmatched: 5. The CDR3 has 13 residues. CDR1 and CDR2 from the germline V gene are SQVTM and ANQGSEA. The CDR3 sequence is CSVTTGGPYEQYF. The CDR3 region has the DNA TGCAGCGTCACGACAGGGGGGCCCTACGAGCAGTACTTC.

V gene TRBV7-3 combines with J gene TRBJ2-1; tentatively, D is TRBD2 (5 bases). In germline, CDR1 is SGHTA, CDR2 FQGTGA. With 1 base removed from V and 8 bases from J, the gap between germline ends came to 9 bases. CDR3 length equals 13 residues. The DNA for the CDR3 is TGTGCCAGCAGCTTAAGTTCGCGGGATGAGCAGTTCTTC. Translated: CASSLSSRDEQFF.

This rearrangement joins TRBV4-3 to TRBJ2-1; 7 positions agree with TRBD1. From germline, CDR1 is LGHNA and CDR2 YSLEER. CDR3 size: 13 residues. The V and J ends lost 3 bases and 5 bases, in that order; junction bases with no gene match: 1. CDR3 DNA: TGCGCCAGCAGCCAGCAGGGGGACAATGAGCAGTTCTTC. It yields the protein CASSQQGDNEQFF.

The J gene is TRBJ2-7, the V gene TRBV9; D gene unclear. V was pared by 0 bases and J by 0 bases, with 10 bases between. The CDR3 loop spans 15 amino acids. Germline V gives CDR1 SGDLS, CDR2 YYNGEE. The CDR3, as DNA: TGTGCCAGCAGCGTAGCTTTGGGCAACTCCTACGAGCAGTACTTC. Protein sequence: CASSVALGNSYEQYF.

CDR3 in DNA: TGCAGCGTGGCCGGGACTAACTACGAGCAGTACTTC. The encoded protein is CSVAGTNYEQYF. This sequence joins TRBV29-1 and TRBJ2-7; 7 bases are a match to TRBD2. V lost 6 bases and J lost 3; bases outside the gene matches: 5. The CDR3 length is 12 residues. Germline values: CDR1 SQVTM, CDR2 ANQGSEA.

The CDR3, as DNA: TGTGCCACAACAATTGGGGGGTACTATGGCTACACCTTC. Translated: CATTIGGYYGYTF. The rearrangement uses TRBV28 and TRBJ1-2; possibly TRBD1 for D (5 bases). The CDR3 totals 13 residues. Germline CDR1 is MDHEN and CDR2 is SYDVKM. V shed 10 bases and J shed 3 bases, with 15 bases lying between them.

V and J are TRBV10-3 and TRBJ2-1, with TRBD2 matching 14 bases. CDR3 length: 20 amino acids. Germline V gives CDR1 ENHRY, CDR2 SYGVKD. The J segment lost 0 bases and the V segment lost 4 bases, leaving 11 bases of the junction unmatched. The CDR3 is CAISGGDSGLAGASYNEQFF. The CDR3 DNA reads as TGTGCCATCAGTGGTGGGGACTCGGGACTAGCGGGAGCCTCCTACAATGAGCAGTTCTTC.

V is TRBV19 and J is TRBJ2-1; 11 bases match TRBD2. V dropped 5 bases and J dropped 6; count of bases not matched to a gene: 6. Germline V CDR1 and CDR2: LNHDA, SQIVND (reference sequence). There are 15 residues in the CDR3. The CDR3 sequence: CASSLGTSGINEQFF. CDR3 DNA: TGTGCCAGTAGTCTCGGGACTAGCGGAATCAATGAGCAGTTCTTC. Complete variable domain (other parts from reference TRBV19 and TRBJ2-1): DGGITQSPKYLFRKEGQNVTLSCEQNLNHDAMYWYRQDPGQGLRLIYYSQIVNDFQKGDIAEGYSVSREKKESFPLTVTSAQKNPTAFYLCASSLGTSGINEQFFGPGTRLTVL.

The V call is TRBV6-6, the J call TRBJ1-5, with D unclear. CDR1 and CDR2 (germline): MNHNY, SVGAGI (reference sequence). The CDR3 runs 14 residues. Trimming took 0 bases from V and 2 from J, leaving 5 bases between them. The CDR3 sequence is CASSYSTGNQPQHF. The CDR3 bases are TGTGCCAGCAGTTACTCGACTGGCAATCAGCCCCAGCATTTT.

The chain carries TRBV6-4 and TRBJ2-2; 9 bases map to TRBD2. Trimming cost V 5 bases and J 6 bases; bases outside gene matches: 4. This CDR3 region has 14 residues. CDR1 is MRHNA and CDR2 is SNTAGT in the germline V gene. This CDR3 reads CASSPEREAGELFF. The CDR3 bases are TGTGCCAGCAGTCCTGAGCGGGAGGCCGGGGAGCTGTTTTTT.

The chain joins TRBV5-8 to TRBJ2-5; TRBD2 agrees at 12 bases. V was clipped by 6 bases and J by 5 bases; unmatched bases: 14. CDR1 is SGHTS and CDR2 is YDEGEE in the germline V gene. The CDR3 runs 17 residues. CDR3 sequence: CASTPDPLAGGRETQYF. In nucleotides, the CDR3 is TGTGCCAGCACCCCAGACCCACTAGCGGGAGGCCGGGAGACCCAGTACTTC.

The chain carries TRBV30 and TRBJ1-6; D is unresolved. Germline loops: CDR1 GTSNPN, CDR2 SVGIG (reference sequence). Trimming shortened V by 3 bases and J by 7 bases, and 4 bases separated the two germline ends. This CDR3 is 11 amino acids long. The CDR3 DNA sequence: TGTGCCTGGAGGAGCAATTCACCCCTCCACTTT. Its translation: CAWRSNSPLHF.

The CDR3 loop is CASSPGTGGNYGYTF. DNA of the CDR3: TGTGCCAGTAGTCCCGGGACAGGGGGGAACTATGGCTACACCTTC. The genes are TRBV19 and TRBJ1-2; 11 bases align to TRBD1. This CDR3 contains 15 residues. Germline CDR1 is LNHDA and CDR2 is SQIVND (reference sequence). V was pared by 5 bases and J by 2 bases, with 4 bases of the junction left unmatched.

The chain carries TRBV9 and TRBJ2-7; 12 bases align to TRBD2. The CDR3 is 15 residues long. Unmatched junction bases numbered 7, after V lost 4 bases and J lost 5 bases. Germline V lookup: CDR1 SGDLS, CDR2 YYNGEE. This CDR3 reads CASSSRLAGEDEQYF. The DNA of the CDR3 is TGTGCCAGCAGCTCTCGACTAGCGGGAGAGGACGAGCAGTACTTC.

This clone was observed a few times. The chain joins TRBV28 to TRBJ1-2; tentative D call: TRBD1 (5 bases). This CDR3 has 13 residues. Germline CDR1 reads MDHEN; CDR2 reads SYDVKM. The germline V and J ends were trimmed by 4 bases and 1 base, with 7 bases remaining between them. The CDR3 nucleotides are TGTGCCAGCAGTTCGGGGGTTAACTATGGCTACACCTTC. Protein sequence: CASSSGVNYGYTF.

This clone was observed a handful of times. V and J are TRBV7-8 and TRBJ2-1, with 8 nucleotides matching TRBD1. Germline V gene data show CDR1 as SGHVS and CDR2 as FQNEAQ. The CDR3 loop spans 15 amino acids. Trimming at V came to 5 bases and at J to 3 bases, leaving 6 bases not matched to a gene. CDR3 loop: CASSPGQASYNEQFF. DNA for the CDR3: TGTGCCAGCAGCCCGGGACAGGCCAGCTACAATGAGCAGTTCTTC.

This clone showed up just a few times. The rearrangement links TRBV28 to TRBJ1-5; 7 bases map to TRBD1. The CDR3 covers 15 residues. Per germline, CDR1 MDHEN and CDR2 SYDVKM. V gave up 5 bases and J gave up 4 bases; unmatched junction bases: 8. CDR3 in amino acids: CASSKAGGRNQPQHF. The CDR3 DNA sequence: TGTGCCAGCAGTAAGGCAGGGGGAAGAAATCAGCCCCAGCATTTT.

The CDR3 protein is CASSPIAGGSNEQFF. CDR3 coding DNA: TGTGCCAGCAGTCCAATAGCGGGAGGGAGCAATGAGCAGTTCTTC. This chain uses TRBV2 with TRBJ2-1, with 11 bases lining up with TRBD2. V lost 5 bases to trimming and J lost 6 bases; unmatched junction nucleotides: 6. In germline, CDR1 is SNHLY, CDR2 FYNNEI. The CDR3 has 15 amino acids.

This chain links TRBV6-1 with TRBJ2-5, with 7 bases that match TRBD1. CDR1 is MNHNS, CDR2 SASEGT, per germline. The CDR3 runs to 16 residues. Germline trimming cut 2 bases from V and 4 bases from J; bases unmatched to any gene: 10. As DNA, the CDR3 is TGTGCCAGCAGTGAATTTGTGGGAGAGGGGGCAGAGACCCAGTACTTC. It translates to CASSEFVGEGAETQYF.

V gene TRBV10-3 combines with J gene TRBJ1-1; no clear D gene. V gave up 2 bases and J gave up 0 bases, with 7 bases separating them. Germline CDR1 and CDR2: ENHRY and SYGVKD. The CDR3 extends over 14 amino acids. This chain's CDR3 is CAISETVVNTEAFF. The CDR3 DNA follows: TGTGCCATCAGTGAGACAGTAGTGAACACTGAAGCTTTCTTT.

CDR3 residues: CASSTTGDTEAFF. The CDR3 nucleotides are TGTGCCAGTAGTACCACAGGGGACACTGAAGCTTTCTTT. The genes are TRBV19 and TRBJ1-1; 7 positions match TRBD1. Germline CDR1 LNHDA, CDR2 SQIVND (reference sequence). This CDR3 is 13 amino acids long. Losses at the gene ends were 4 bases for V and 3 bases for J; bases not matched to a gene: 2.

This clone occurred a few times. The gene calls are TRBV7-9 and TRBJ1-2; 10 nucleotides line up with TRBD1. The germline CDR1 and CDR2 sequences are SEHNR and FQNEAQ (reference sequence). The CDR3 runs to 15 residues. Unmatched junction bases numbered 12, after V lost 5 bases and J lost 9 bases. CDR3 DNA sequence: TGTGCCAGCAGCCCGACAGGGGGCGATCTATTCCGCTACACCTTC. It translates to CASSPTGGDLFRYTF.

CDR3 amino acids: CASSPFAGGSYEQYF. DNA for the CDR3: TGTGCCAGCAGCCCCTTTGCGGGAGGGTCCTACGAGCAGTACTTC. This sequence joins TRBV7-2 and TRBJ2-7, with 9 bases lining up with TRBD2. The germline CDR1 and CDR2 sequences are SGHTA and FQGNSA. With 5 bases clipped from V and 1 base from J, the junction kept 6 bases outside the gene matches. The length of the CDR3 is 15 residues.

J is TRBJ1-2 and V is TRBV19; 9 bases fit TRBD1. Germline V CDR1 and CDR2: LNHDA, SQIVND (reference sequence). The J segment lost 7 bases and the V segment lost 5 bases, leaving 8 bases of the junction unmatched. The CDR3 has 14 residues. CDR3 amino acids: CASSPRDRASGYTF. In DNA form, the CDR3 reads TGTGCCAGTAGTCCCCGGGACAGGGCCAGTGGCTACACCTTC. Full variable domain (remainder filled in from reference TRBV19 and TRBJ1-2): DGGITQSPKYLFRKEGQNVTLSCEQNLNHDAMYWYRQDPGQGLRLIYYSQIVNDFQKGDIAEGYSVSREKKESFPLTVTSAQKNPTAFYLCASSPRDRASGYTFGSGTRLTVV.

Written as DNA, the CDR3 is TGTGCCAGTAGTATGCCTATCGACAGGTCTTATCAGCCCCAGCATTTT. Protein: CASSMPIDRSYQPQHF. The rearrangement uses TRBV19 and TRBJ1-5; D perhaps matches TRBD1 (6 bases). Germline loops: CDR1 LNHDA, CDR2 SQIVND (reference sequence). With 3 bases removed from V and 5 bases from J, the gap between germline ends came to 17 bases. CDR3 length: 16 amino acids.

V is TRBV15 and J is TRBJ2-7; D possibly corresponds to TRBD2 (5 bases). V was clipped by 0 bases and J by 7 bases, with 13 bases between them. The CDR3 sequence is 14 residues long. CDR1 and CDR2 from the germline V gene are LNHNV and YYDKDF (reference sequence). CDR3 in amino acids: CATSREKVKREQYF. The CDR3 DNA is TGTGCCACCAGCAGAGAGAAAGTTAAGCGGGAGCAGTACTTC.

The chain combines TRBV14 with TRBJ1-1; D perhaps matches TRBD1 (6 bases). CDR1 is SGHDN, CDR2 FVKESK, per germline. With 4 bases removed from V and 7 bases from J, the gap between germline ends came to 22 bases. This CDR3 contains 16 residues. The DNA for the CDR3 is TGTGCCAGCAGCCCTGGGGGGGGCGTTATCGGCCGTGAAGCTTTCTTT. Translation: CASSPGGGVIGREAFF.

This clone came up a few times. In DNA form, the CDR3 reads TGTGCCAGCAGTCTCGGGGGGTGGACTGAAGCTTTCTTT. This sequence encodes CASSLGGWTEAFF. V is TRBV14 and J is TRBJ1-1; a weak D match, TRBD1 (5 bases). Germline-derived CDR1 and CDR2 are SGHDN and FVKESK. V was trimmed by 6 bases and J by 5 bases, leaving 13 bases between them. CDR3 size: 13 residues.

This rearrangement joins TRBV19 to TRBJ2-3; 9 nucleotides agree with TRBD1. Germline CDR1 LNHDA, CDR2 SQIVND (reference sequence). V lost 5 bases and J lost 1; bases outside the gene matches: 7. The CDR3 totals 16 residues. CDR3 sequence: CASSSGTGSGTDTQYF. CDR3 coding DNA: TGTGCCAGTAGTTCCGGGACAGGGTCTGGCACAGATACGCAGTATTTT.

V is TRBV10-3 and J is TRBJ2-7; TRBD2 is a possible D gene (6 bases). V lost 4 bases to trimming and J lost 2 bases, with 15 bases between them. CDR1 is ENHRY, CDR2 SYGVKD, per germline. This CDR3 has 15 amino acids. For the CDR3, the DNA is TGTGCCATCAGTGGCATTGGTAGCGGACCCTACGAGCAGTACTTC. It translates to CAISGIGSGPYEQYF.